This is a list of T cell receptor beta chains from one sample in a study of T cells in Graves' hyperthyroidism and ophthalmopathy. TCRdb analysed the multiplex PCR reads with MiXCR anew, one entry per CDR3 protein. Of fewer than 600,000 distinct CDR3 sequences listed, less than 15% are singletons. Sequenced input: blood. The receptors come from a woman between 40 and 55 years old with Graves' hyperthyroidism. Both conserved end residues are part of each CDR3. A D gene is named only where the DNA matches it firmly. Clone size is shown for a subset of rows, as once, few, many or a class of expanded clone.

V gene: TRBV12-3/TRBV12-4; clone size: few; J gene: TRBJ1-6; D gene: -; CDR3 DNA: TGTGCCAGCAGTCTCAGGGGTTTCGGTTCACCCCTCCACTTT; CDR3 protein: CASSLRGFGSPLHF
V gene: TRBV2; clone size: -; J gene: TRBJ1-3; D gene: TRBD1; CDR3 DNA: TGTGCCAGCAGGGGCACACAGGGGACTGGAAACACCATATATTTT; CDR3 protein: CASRGTQGTGNTIYF
V gene: TRBV5-1; clone size: few; J gene: TRBJ2-7; D gene: TRBD2; CDR3 DNA: TGCGCCAGCAGCTTGGTGGGACTAGCGGACGGCGAGCAGTACTTC; CDR3 protein: CASSLVGLADGEQYF
V gene: TRBV12-3/TRBV12-4; clone size: -; J gene: TRBJ1-5; D gene: -; CDR3 DNA: TGTGCCAGCAGTGAAGACAGCTATAGCAATCAGCCCCAGCATTTT; CDR3 protein: CASSEDSYSNQPQHF
V gene: TRBV12-3/TRBV12-4; clone size: few; J gene: TRBJ1-5; D gene: TRBD1; CDR3 DNA: TGTGCCAGCAGCCCCGCGTCAGGGGGTTACCAGCCCCAGCATTTT; CDR3 protein: CASSPASGGYQPQHF
V gene: TRBV18; clone size: -; J gene: TRBJ2-7; D gene: TRBD1; CDR3 DNA: TGTGCCAGCTCACCACCGGACAGGTCAGCCTACGAGCAGTACTTC; CDR3 protein: CASSPPDRSAYEQYF
V gene: TRBV28; clone size: many; J gene: TRBJ1-2; D gene: -; CDR3 DNA: TGTGCCAGCAAGAACAGTTCCTATGGCTACACCTTC; CDR3 protein: CASKNSSYGYTF
V gene: TRBV12-3/TRBV12-4; clone size: -; J gene: TRBJ2-4; D gene: TRBD1; CDR3 DNA: TGTGCCAGCAGTTTGCGACAGGGCGGCGACGACATTCAGTACTTC; CDR3 protein: CASSLRQGGDDIQYF
V gene: TRBV19; clone size: -; J gene: TRBJ2-5; D gene: -; CDR3 DNA: TGTGCCAGTAGTCGATACAGCTTCCAAGAGACCCAGTACTTC; CDR3 protein: CASSRYSFQETQYF
V gene: TRBV5-1; clone size: many; J gene: TRBJ1-1; D gene: -; CDR3 DNA: TGCGCCAGCAGCTTGGTAGGGGCCACTGAAGCTTTCTTT; CDR3 protein: CASSLVGATEAFF
V gene: TRBV5-1; clone size: many; J gene: TRBJ1-4; D gene: TRBD1; CDR3 DNA: TGCGCCAGCAGCCCGGGACAGGGCAATAATGAAAAACTGTTTTTT; CDR3 protein: CASSPGQGNNEKLFF
V gene: TRBV3-1; clone size: many; J gene: TRBJ2-5; D gene: -; CDR3 DNA: TGTGCCAGCAGCCAAGGGGGGGAGAAGACCCAGTACTTC; CDR3 protein: CASSQGGEKTQYF
V gene: TRBV25-1; clone size: many; J gene: TRBJ1-1; D gene: -; CDR3 DNA: TGTGCCAGCAGTGATCCTGGACCGAACACTGAAGCTTTCTTT; CDR3 protein: CASSDPGPNTEAFF
V gene: TRBV2; clone size: -; J gene: TRBJ1-5; D gene: -; CDR3 DNA: TGTGCCAGCAGTGCAGAGGCAGGCAATCAGCCCCAGCATTTT; CDR3 protein: CASSAEAGNQPQHF
V gene: TRBV5-1; clone size: many; J gene: TRBJ2-1; D gene: -; CDR3 DNA: TGCGCCAGCAGCCAGGACTCATCCTACAATGAGCAGTTCTTC; CDR3 protein: CASSQDSSYNEQFF
V gene: TRBV12-3/TRBV12-4; clone size: many; J gene: TRBJ2-5; D gene: -; CDR3 DNA: TGTGCCAGCAGTTTGGGATGGGGAGAGACCCAGTACTTC; CDR3 protein: CASSLGWGETQYF
V gene: TRBV5-1; clone size: -; J gene: TRBJ2-3; D gene: TRBD2; CDR3 DNA: TGCGCCAGCCGAGCGGGAGGAGGGGCAGATACGCAGTATTTT; CDR3 protein: CASRAGGGADTQYF
V gene: TRBV10-2; clone size: few; J gene: TRBJ2-1; D gene: -; CDR3 DNA: TGCGCCAGCAGTGACAGGGGTGACTACAATGAGCAGTTCTTC; CDR3 protein: CASSDRGDYNEQFF
V gene: TRBV28; clone size: many; J gene: TRBJ2-7; D gene: -; CDR3 DNA: TGTGCCAGCAGTTTGTCCGGGTACGAGCAGTACTTC; CDR3 protein: CASSLSGYEQYF
V gene: TRBV15; clone size: -; J gene: TRBJ1-4; D gene: -; CDR3 DNA: TGTGCCACCAGCAGAGACCGGGCTACTAATGAAAAACTGTTTTTT; CDR3 protein: CATSRDRATNEKLFF
V gene: TRBV3-1; clone size: many; J gene: TRBJ1-1; D gene: -; CDR3 DNA: TGTGCCAGCAGCCAATATTTAGATGTCACTGAAGCTTTCTTT; CDR3 protein: CASSQYLDVTEAFF
V gene: TRBV12-3/TRBV12-4; clone size: many; J gene: TRBJ1-1; D gene: TRBD1; CDR3 DNA: TGTGCCAGCACTCAAGGGGGCAGGCTAAACACTGAAGCTTTCTTT; CDR3 protein: CASTQGGRLNTEAFF
V gene: TRBV4-1; clone size: once; J gene: TRBJ2-1; D gene: TRBD1; CDR3 DNA: TGCGCCAGCAGCCAAGATCAGGGACAGGGCGGACAAGAGCAGTTCTTC; CDR3 protein: CASSQDQGQGGQEQFF
V gene: TRBV11-2; clone size: -; J gene: TRBJ2-7; D gene: -; CDR3 DNA: TGTGCCAGCAGCCCGATCAGGGACTTGAACTACGAGCAGTACTTC; CDR3 protein: CASSPIRDLNYEQYF
V gene: TRBV7-8; clone size: few; J gene: TRBJ1-6; D gene: TRBD1; CDR3 DNA: TGTGCCAGCAGCCTACAGGGGCGCACCCTCCACTTT; CDR3 protein: CASSLQGRTLHF
V gene: TRBV28; clone size: many; J gene: TRBJ1-5; D gene: -; CDR3 DNA: TGTGCCAGCAGTTTAGAGGGGACCCAGCATTTT; CDR3 protein: CASSLEGTQHF
V gene: TRBV4-1; clone size: few; J gene: TRBJ2-2; D gene: -; CDR3 DNA: TGCGCCAGCAGCCAAGAACAGGGTTTGGGGACCGGGGAGCTGTTTTTT; CDR3 protein: CASSQEQGLGTGELFF